This TCR beta chain was sequenced during a study of T cell repertoires and HLA-DP antigens. Across the whole study: Alloreactive CD4+ T cells targeted HLA-DP on transduced HeLa. The donors, ranging 18-to-29 to 60-to-69 years, included a couple of males and one female.

The PCR primers covered 54 TRBV and 13 TRBJ segments. Only in-frame clones appear in the TCRdb table, and some are missing; sequencing was by immunoSEQ multiplex PCR. This sample has fewer than 75,000 clones, with 80% found just once. This clone was seen a single time. What it binds is unknown. Sequencing was carried out using CD4+ T cells from PBMCs. The receptor was derived from a man aged 55 to 70 in good health and CMV-seronegative.

The CDR3 loop reads CASSDGAHSPLHF. Written as DNA, the CDR3 is TGTGCCAGCAGTGACGGGGCACATTCACCCCTCCACTTT. This chain links TRBV25-1 with TRBJ1-6, with a weak D call TRBD1 (5 bases). V lost 3 bases and J lost 8, with 8 bases in between. This CDR3 has 13 amino acids. Germline CDR1 is MGHDK and CDR2 is SYGVNS.